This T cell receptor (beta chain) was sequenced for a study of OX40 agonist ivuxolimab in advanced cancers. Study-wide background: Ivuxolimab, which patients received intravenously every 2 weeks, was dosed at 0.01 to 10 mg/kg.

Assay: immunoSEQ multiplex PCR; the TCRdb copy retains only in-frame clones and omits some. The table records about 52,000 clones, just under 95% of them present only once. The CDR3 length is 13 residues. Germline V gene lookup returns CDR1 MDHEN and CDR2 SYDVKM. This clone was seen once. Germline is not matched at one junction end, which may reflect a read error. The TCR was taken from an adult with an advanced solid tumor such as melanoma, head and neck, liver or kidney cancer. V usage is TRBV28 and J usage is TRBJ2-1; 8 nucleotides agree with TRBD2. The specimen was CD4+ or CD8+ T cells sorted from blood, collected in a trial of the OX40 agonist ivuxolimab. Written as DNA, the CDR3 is TGTGCCGAGGCGAGCGGGAGTTACAGTGAGCAGTTCTTC. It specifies CAEASGSYSEQFF.